This passage covers 13 T cell receptor beta chains from one sample sequenced in a study of T cell responses to AZD1222 COVID-19 vaccine. Assay used: immunoSEQ multiplex PCR; TCRdb lists only in-frame clones, some missing. The sample consists of roughly 180,000 clones, 75% to 95% of them appearing once. Sequencing used peripheral blood, obtained on day 0 of AZD1222 vaccination. All receptors derive from an adult in good health.

V usage is TRBV4-3 and J usage is TRBJ1-2; no definite D call. CDR3 size: 14 residues. V lost 0 bases and J 3 bases, leaving 8 bases between the germline ends. CDR1 is LGHNA, CDR2 YSLEER, per germline. The CDR3 here is CASSQDWADYGYTF. In nucleotides, the CDR3 is TGCGCCAGCAGCCAAGACTGGGCGGACTATGGCTACACCTTC.

J is TRBJ1-2 and V is TRBV30, with a weak D call TRBD1 (6 bases). Germline lookup yields CDR1 GTSNPN and CDR2 SVGIG (reference sequence). The CDR3 runs 12 residues. V dropped 3 bases and J dropped 5 bases, with 10 bases sitting between them. CDR3 protein: CAWSRTDYGYTF. DNA of the CDR3: TGTGCCTGGAGCAGGACAGATTATGGCTACACCTTC. The variable domain in full, completed from reference TRBV30 and TRBJ1-2, reads SQTIHQWPATLVQPVGSPLSLECTVEGTSNPNLYWYRQAAGRGLQLLFYSVGIGQISSEVPQNLSASRPQDRQFILSSKKLLLSDSGFYLCAWSRTDYGYTFGSGTRLTVV.

The table lists this clone with a count of one. The V gene is TRBV5-1, the J gene TRBJ2-1; 15 bases are shared with TRBD2. The V and J ends lost 0 bases and 7 bases, in that order; junction bases with no gene match: 8. Germline V gene sequence: CDR1 SGHRS, CDR2 YFSETQ. The CDR3 extends over 18 amino acids. The CDR3: CASSLEGLAGGSGNEQFF. The CDR3 DNA is TGCGCCAGCAGCTTGGAGGGACTAGCGGGGGGTTCTGGAAATGAGCAGTTCTTC. Full variable domain (missing parts from reference TRBV5-1 and TRBJ2-1): KAGVTQTPRYLIKTRGQQVTLSCSPISGHRSVSWYQQTPGQGLQFLFEYFSETQRNKGNFPGRFSGRQFSNSRSEMNVSTLELGDSALYLCASSLEGLAGGSGNEQFFGPGTRLTVL.

This clone was seen just once. This rearrangement joins TRBV19 to TRBJ2-5; no definite D call. Germline-derived CDR1 and CDR2 are LNHDA and SQIVND (reference sequence). CDR3 size: 13 residues. Trimming left V 4 bases short and J 0 bases short, with 6 bases between. The CDR3 loop is CASSNTNQETQYF. For the CDR3, the DNA is TGTGCCAGTAGTAATACAAACCAAGAGACCCAGTACTTC. The complete variable domain, with remaining parts taken from reference TRBV19 and TRBJ2-5, reads DGGITQSPKYLFRKEGQNVTLSCEQNLNHDAMYWYRQDPGQGLRLIYYSQIVNDFQKGDIAEGYSVSREKKESFPLTVTSAQKNPTAFYLCASSNTNQETQYFGPGTRLLVL.

The CDR3 DNA sequence: TGTGCCAGCAGCAAAGGCAAGGACGCGTCTGGGGCCAACGTCCTGACTTTC. This translates into CASSKGKDASGANVLTF. V and J are TRBV21-1 and TRBJ2-6. TRBV21-1 is labeled a pseudogene. CDR3 length equals 17 residues.

J is TRBJ2-6 and V is TRBV4-2, with D possibly being TRBD1 (6 bases). CDR3 size: 16 residues. Trimming removed 2 bases at V and 3 bases at J, with 11 bases between. Per germline, CDR1 LGHNA and CDR2 YNFKEQ. The chain's CDR3 is CASSQQTGFGANVLTF. The CDR3 bases are TGTGCCAGCAGCCAACAAACAGGGTTTGGGGCCAACGTCCTGACTTTC.

The chain carries TRBV6-5 and TRBJ2-7; TRBD1 might be the D (6 bases). This CDR3 is built from 12 residues. Trimming removed 6 bases at V and 7 bases at J, with 13 bases between. Germline V gene lookup returns CDR1 MNHEY and CDR2 SVGAGI. The CDR3 reads CASRTGTAEQYF. CDR3 in DNA: TGTGCCAGCAGAACAGGGACGGCTGAGCAGTACTTC.

The V call is TRBV6-5, the J call TRBJ1-2, with D hard to call. Germline assignment: CDR1 MNHEY and CDR2 SVGAGI. The CDR3 is made up of 16 amino acids. V dropped 4 bases and J dropped 4 bases, with 19 bases sitting between them. The CDR3 DNA reads TGTGCCAGCAGTTCACATTCGTGGGAATTAGGCTATGGCTACACCTTC. As protein: CASSSHSWELGYGYTF.

The chain has TRBV19 and TRBJ2-1, with 7 bases aligning to TRBD2. V lost 5 bases to trimming and J lost 7 bases; unmatched junction nucleotides: 5. Looked up from germline, CDR1 is LNHDA and CDR2 is SQIVND (reference sequence). CDR3 length: 13 amino acids. The CDR3 nucleotides read TGTGCCAGTAGTCACGGGGGAGGGAATGAGCAGTTCTTC. Residues: CASSHGGGNEQFF.

As for this clone: This is likely a read error, given that the CDR3 carries no conserved phenylalanine or tryptophan at its end. The limits of the CDR3 on the DNA are not certain, so only TCRdb's listed CDR3 is given. V gene TRBV12-3 or TRBV12-4 combines with J gene TRBJ1-1. The CDR3 is 13 residues long, counting both termini. CDR3 residues: CASSSATMALRRL.

The chain has TRBV5-4 and TRBJ1-3; the D is unclear. The CDR3 length is 14 residues. V gave up 3 bases and J gave up 7 bases, with 14 bases separating them. The germline V gene encodes CDR1 SGHNT and CDR2 YYREEE (reference sequence). The CDR3 nucleotides read TGTGCCAGCAGCTCGGACGCGGTAGGGAACACCATATATTTT. It translates to CASSSDAVGNTIYF. The whole variable domain, filled in from reference TRBV5-4 and TRBJ1-3, reads ETGVTQSPTHLIKTRGQQVTLRCSSQSGHNTVSWYQQALGQGPQFIFQYYREEENGRGNFPPRFSGLQFPNYSSELNVNALELDDSALYLCASSSDAVGNTIYFGEGSWLTVV.

The chain carries TRBV13 and TRBJ2-7, with TRBD1 matching 7 bases. The CDR3 runs 15 residues. The ends lost 5 bases at V and 3 bases at J; junction bases unmatched: 10. Germline V lookup: CDR1 PRHDT, CDR2 FYEKMQ (reference sequence). The CDR3 sequence: CASSPPGQRFYEQYF. The CDR3, as DNA: TGTGCCAGCAGCCCCCCGGGACAGAGATTCTACGAGCAGTACTTC.

The chain uses TRBV5-1 and TRBJ2-3; 7 positions match TRBD1. CDR1 SGHRS and CDR2 YFSETQ come from the germline V gene. There are 15 residues in the CDR3. With V trimmed by 4 bases and J by 8 bases, 13 bases remained unmatched. The CDR3 bases are TGCGCCAGCAGCCTCAACGACAGGGAACCGGGTACGCAGTATTTT. Translated: CASSLNDREPGTQYF.